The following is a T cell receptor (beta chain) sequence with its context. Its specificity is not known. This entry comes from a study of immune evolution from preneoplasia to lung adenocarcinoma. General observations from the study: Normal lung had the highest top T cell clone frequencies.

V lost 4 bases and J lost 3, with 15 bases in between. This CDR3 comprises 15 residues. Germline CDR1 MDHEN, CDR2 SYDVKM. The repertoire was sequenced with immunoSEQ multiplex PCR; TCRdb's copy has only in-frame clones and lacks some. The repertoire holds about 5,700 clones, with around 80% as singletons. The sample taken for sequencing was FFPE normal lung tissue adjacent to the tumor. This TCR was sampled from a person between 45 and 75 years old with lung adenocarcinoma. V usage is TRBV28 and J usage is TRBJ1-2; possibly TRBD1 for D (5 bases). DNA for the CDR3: TGTGCCAGCAGTTCCCTGGGGAGGGGCTACTATGGCTACACCTTC. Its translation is CASSSLGRGYYGYTF.